The entry below describes one T cell receptor beta chain. The data originate from a study of OX40 agonist ivuxolimab in advanced cancers. Profiling relied on immunoSEQ multiplex PCR, and the TCRdb table lists in-frame clones only, not all of them. The sample contains roughly 41,000 clones, about 88% of which appear only once. There are 19 residues in the CDR3. Germline V gene data show CDR1 as LGHNA and CDR2 as YSLEER. Trimming left V 0 bases short and J 0 bases short, with 15 bases between. This sequence was found in an adult with an advanced solid tumor such as melanoma, head and neck, liver or kidney cancer. The chain is built from TRBV4-3 and TRBJ2-6; D gene ambiguous. The sequencing used CD4+ or CD8+ T cells sorted from blood, collected in a trial of the OX40 agonist ivuxolimab. CDR3 region: CASSQDYSASHSGANVLTF. The CDR3 region has the DNA TGCGCCAGCAGCCAAGATTATTCAGCAAGCCACTCTGGGGCCAACGTCCTGACTTTC.